The 10 T cell receptor beta chains listed next were all sequenced from one sample in a study of blood T cells in healthy people across ages. For the second PCR, which ran for about 6 to 11 cycles, a sample-barcoded 5' primer and a J-beta primer mix were used. A single record per CDR3 protein comes from TCRdb applying MiXCR to the 5' RACE reads. The sample holds about 1,400,000 distinct CDR3 sequences, approximately 38% seen once. Input material: blood. Every receptor here comes from a woman between 18 and 29 years old in good health.

This clonotype was detected only a few times. V and J are TRBV6-5 and TRBJ2-2; 8 bases are a match to TRBD2. The germline V gene encodes CDR1 MNHEY and CDR2 SVGAGI. The CDR3 covers 15 residues. The junction had 9 bases not matched to a gene; V was cut back by 6 bases and J by 6 bases. CDR3 in amino acids: CASSGDGRAAGELFF. CDR3 nucleotide sequence: TGTGCCAGCAGCGGTGACGGGAGGGCCGCCGGGGAGCTGTTTTTT.

This clonotype was recorded a few times. J is TRBJ1-1 and V is TRBV28; a possible D gene is TRBD1 (6 bases). CDR3 length: 17 amino acids. Deletions cut 4 bases from V and 0 bases from J, with 18 bases between. Germline loops: CDR1 MDHEN, CDR2 SYDVKM. CDR3 sequence: CASSSFPGAVMNTEAFF. The CDR3 nucleotides are TGTGCCAGCAGTTCCTTTCCAGGGGCCGTAATGAACACTGAAGCTTTCTTT. Supplemented by reference TRBV28 and TRBJ1-1, the full variable domain reads DVKVTQSSRYLVKRTGEKVFLECVQDMDHENMFWYRQDPGLGLRLIYFSYDVKMKEKGDIPEGYSVSREKKERFSLILESASTNQTSMYLCASSSFPGAVMNTEAFFGQGTRLTVV.

The chain couples TRBV6-1 to TRBJ2-2, with 7 bases matching TRBD2. After removal of 4 bases from V and 1 base from J, the junction contained 6 bases not matched to a gene. This CDR3 spans 16 amino acids. Germline V lookup: CDR1 MNHNS, CDR2 SASEGT. For the CDR3, the DNA is TGTGCCAGCAGTGTTCCCGGGACTATGAACACCGGGGAGCTGTTTTTT. Translating it yields CASSVPGTMNTGELFF.

The chain couples TRBV2 to TRBJ1-6; D remains ambiguous. This CDR3 contains 15 residues. Trimming stripped 0 bases from V and 8 bases from J, with 11 bases between. Per the germline V gene, CDR1 is SNHLY and CDR2 is FYNNEI. DNA of the CDR3: TGTGCCAGCAGTGAAGCAGACGGATCGCATTCACCCCTCCACTTT. This translates into CASSEADGSHSPLHF.

The chain couples TRBV7-6 to TRBJ1-4; no reliable D call. The germline V gene has CDR1 SGHVS and CDR2 FNYEAQ. The germline V and J ends were trimmed by 5 bases and 8 bases, with 18 bases remaining between them. This CDR3 spans 15 amino acids. The CDR3 protein is CASSPALGLDEKLFF. In nucleotides, the CDR3 is TGTGCCAGCAGCCCCGCTCTGGGGTTAGACGAAAAACTGTTTTTT.

The chain is built from TRBV20-1 and TRBJ1-5; D is undetermined. The V and J ends lost 1 base and 6 bases respectively, with 7 bases between them. The CDR3 covers 12 residues. Germline V gives CDR1 DFQATT, CDR2 SNEGSKA (reference sequence). The CDR3 protein is CSARAGGQPQHF. The CDR3 DNA reads as TGCAGTGCTAGAGCGGGTGGTCAGCCCCAGCATTTT.

This clonotype was observed a few times. At one end, the junction sequence differs from germline, possibly due to a read error. The V gene is TRBV11-3, the J gene TRBJ2-1, with 13 bases matching TRBD2. Germline CDR1 SGHNT, CDR2 YENEEA. This CDR3 region has 17 residues. The CDR3 here is CASSPGLAGDIYNERFF. The CDR3 DNA reads as TGTGCCAGCAGCCCAGGACTAGCGGGGGATATATACAATGAGCGGTTCTTC.

The rearrangement joins TRBV2 to TRBJ2-3; 8 bases fit TRBD2. V was pared by 0 bases and J by 3 bases, with 11 bases of the junction left unmatched. Germline CDR1 reads SNHLY; CDR2 reads FYNNEI. CDR3 length: 18 amino acids. The CDR3 DNA sequence: TGTGCCAGCAGTGAAGCCTTTTCCCGGGGGGGCCGAACAGATACGCAGTATTTT. This gives the protein CASSEAFSRGGRTDTQYF.

As regards this clonotype: A much larger clone lies one base from this, so it may be a read error. This rearrangement joins TRBV29-1 to TRBJ2-1; no definite D call. The CDR3 contains 11 residues. V was pared by 3 bases and J by 12 bases, with 12 bases between. Germline CDR1 SQVTM, CDR2 ANQGSEA. The CDR3 protein is CSVELSGGQFF. In DNA form, the CDR3 reads TGCAGCGTTGAGCTCTCCGGTGGGCAGTTCTTC.

The chain carries TRBV7-2 and TRBJ2-1; TRBD2 matches at 10 bases. The CDR3 has 15 residues. The germline gives CDR1 SGHTA, CDR2 FQGNSA. V dropped 6 bases and J dropped 10; count of bases not matched to a gene: 12. The CDR3 is CASSPSGGSPYEQFF. The CDR3, as DNA: TGTGCCAGCAGTCCTAGCGGGGGTTCACCCTACGAGCAGTTCTTC. Looking up the rest from reference TRBV7-2 and TRBJ2-1 gives the full variable domain: GAGVSQSPSNKVTEKGKDVELRCDPISGHTALYWYRQSLGQGLEFLIYFQGNSAPDKSGLPSDRFSAERTGGSVSTLTIQRTQQEDSAVYLCASSPSGGSPYEQFFGPGTRLTVL.